Listed below are T cell receptor beta chains from one sample, sequenced in a study of T cell changes during pregnancy in multiple sclerosis. Assay used: immunoSEQ multiplex PCR; TCRdb lists only in-frame clones, some missing. This sample carries about 24,000 clones, approximately 90% of them seen once, and the ten largest clones take 8%. The sequences come from CD8+ T cells from peripheral blood mononuclear cells, collected in the first trimester of pregnancy. These receptors were collected from a female donor in good health, enrolled as a control in a pregnancy study. Both conserved end residues are part of each CDR3. D genes are given only for firm matches. Clone size appears in some rows only: once, few, many, or a class for an expanded clone.

TRBD2	TRBJ2-2	TRBV11-2	-	TGTGCCAGCAGCTCCTTTAGCGGGGTGGGCGGGGAGCTGTTTTTT	CASSSFSGVGGELFF
-	TRBJ2-2	TRBV19	-	TGTGCCAGTAGTTCGGGGGGCCCTTATTTAGTAGGGGCGACCGGGGAGCTGTTTTTT	CASSSGGPYLVGATGELFF
TRBD1	TRBJ1-2	TRBV4-3	medium-sized	TGCGCCAGCAGCCAAGTGAACAGGGGAGGTGGCTACACCTTC	CASSQVNRGGGYTF
-	TRBJ2-7	TRBV5-1	-	TGCGCCAGCAGCTTGGGGGGGCAGGGAAGCGAGCAGTACTTC	CASSLGGQGSEQYF
TRBD2	TRBJ2-2	TRBV4-1	-	TGCGCCAGCAGCCAAGCGTTGACGGCGGGGGGGCGGTCGGGGGAGCTGTTTTTT	CASSQALTAGGRSGELFF
-	TRBJ1-1	TRBV4-1	-	TGCGCCAGCAGCCAAAAAACAGGCAGGACCGAAGCTTTCTTT	CASSQKTGRTEAFF
TRBD1	TRBJ1-3	TRBV6-1	-	TGTGCCAGCAGTGAGACCGACAGGGCTGGAAACACCATATATTTT	CASSETDRAGNTIYF
TRBD2	TRBJ2-1	TRBV27	-	TGTGCCAGCAGCCTAGCGGGGAATGAGCAGTTCTTC	CASSLAGNEQFF
TRBD2	TRBJ2-1	TRBV6-5	-	TGTGCCAGCAGGCCGGGGGGTTCAGCTGAGCAGTTCTTC	CASRPGGSAEQFF
TRBD1	TRBJ2-3	TRBV5-1	-	TGCGCCTCCAAACAGGGGGATACGCAGTATTTT	CASKQGDTQYF
TRBD2	TRBJ2-1	TRBV4-3	-	TGCGCCAGCAGCCAAGATAGGGGGACTAGCGCGGGTGAGCAGTTCTTC	CASSQDRGTSAGEQFF
-	TRBJ1-5	TRBV6-4	-	TGTGCCAGCAGCCCACAGGGCGGCAATCAGCCCCAGCATTTT	CASSPQGGNQPQHF
TRBD1	TRBJ1-4	TRBV28	-	TGTGCCAGCAGTAAGGACAGGGGGCTTCTTGCTAATGAAAAACTGTTTTTT	CASSKDRGLLANEKLFF
-	TRBJ1-5	TRBV27	-	TGTGCCAGCAGTTCATCCTTGGGGGGTTTTCAGCCCCAGCATTTT	CASSSSLGGFQPQHF
TRBD1	TRBJ1-2	TRBV27	-	TGTGCCAACCCGGGACAGGGGATGGAACTGGAGTACAACTATGGCTACACCTTC	CANPGQGMELEYNYGYTF
-	TRBJ2-7	TRBV7-9	once	TGTGCCAGCAGCTTAGGCGTAGAGTACGAGCAGTACTTC	CASSLGVEYEQYF
-	TRBJ2-3	TRBV7-9	-	TGTGCCAGCAGCTTAGGTCAGGGAACGGATACGCAGTATTTT	CASSLGQGTDTQYF
-	TRBJ2-2	TRBV7-9	-	TGTGCCAGCAGCTTACCCGAACAGGCCCCGGGTACCGGGGAGCTGTTTTTT	CASSLPEQAPGTGELFF
-	TRBJ2-6	TRBV4-3	-	TGCGCCAGCAGCCAAGATGTAGGGGCCGGGGCCAACGTCCTGACTTTC	CASSQDVGAGANVLTF
TRBD1	TRBJ1-2	TRBV27	-	TGTGCCAGCAGTCCCCAGACAGGGCCCGGCTACACCTTC	CASSPQTGPGYTF
-	TRBJ2-1	TRBV7-3	-	TGTGCCAGCAGCTTAACGAAACAGGGCCGCTACAATGAGCAGTTCTTC	CASSLTKQGRYNEQFF
TRBD2	TRBJ2-5	TRBV12-5	-	TGTGCTAGTGGTTTGTTTGGGCGGGGGGTGGCGACCCAGTACTTC	CASGLFGRGVATQYF
-	TRBJ1-1	TRBV28	-	TGTGCCAGCAGTTTTCCGTCAGATCTGAACACTGAAGCTTTCTTT	CASSFPSDLNTEAFF
TRBD2	TRBJ2-7	TRBV4-3	-	TGCGCCAGCAGCCAAGCTAGCGGGGGGGCGTACGAGCAGTACTTC	CASSQASGGAYEQYF
TRBD1	TRBJ1-1	TRBV9	-	TGTGCCAGCAGCTGGGACCAAGGGGGCGGGACTGAAGCTTTCTTT	CASSWDQGGGTEAFF
-	TRBJ2-2	TRBV7-6	-	TGTGCCAGCAGCAGGAGGGGGGGGAAGGACACCGGGGAGCTGTTTTTT	CASSRRGGKDTGELFF
TRBD1	TRBJ2-7	TRBV7-7	-	TGTGCTAGCAGCCTTGGACAGGGAAACTACGAGCAGTACTTC	CASSLGQGNYEQYF
-	TRBJ2-7	TRBV19	few	TGTGCCAGTAGTACCGGTATTCGGTACGAGCAGTACTTC	CASSTGIRYEQYF
TRBD1	TRBJ2-7	TRBV19	-	TGTGCCAGTAGTATTCGGGCGGAACAGGGGGCTCTGGAGCAGTACTTC	CASSIRAEQGALEQYF
TRBD2	TRBJ2-3	TRBV6-5	-	TGTGCCACCGGGGGGACCTCCACAGATACGCAGTATTTT	CATGGTSTDTQYF
TRBD1	TRBJ2-1	TRBV18	-	TGTGCCAGCTCACCCCGGGACAGATACAATGAGCAGTTCTTC	CASSPRDRYNEQFF
TRBD1	TRBJ2-3	TRBV27	-	TGTGCCAGCAGCTTCGGGACAGGGCTGGTGGATACGCAGTATTTT	CASSFGTGLVDTQYF
-	TRBJ1-1	TRBV5-4	-	TGTGCCAGCAGCCTACCCATGAACACTGAAGCTTTCTTT	CASSLPMNTEAFF
TRBD1	TRBJ2-7	TRBV4-3	-	TGCGCCAGCAGCCAAGACGCCCGGGACAGCTACTACGAGCAGTACTTC	CASSQDARDSYYEQYF
-	TRBJ1-3	TRBV4-1	-	TGCGCCAGCAGCCACGATCCAATAGAGCGACCCTCTGGAAACACCATATATTTT	CASSHDPIERPSGNTIYF
-	TRBJ2-7	TRBV5-8	few	TGTGCCAGCAGCCCAATCAACAGGGACGAGCAGTACTTC	CASSPINRDEQYF